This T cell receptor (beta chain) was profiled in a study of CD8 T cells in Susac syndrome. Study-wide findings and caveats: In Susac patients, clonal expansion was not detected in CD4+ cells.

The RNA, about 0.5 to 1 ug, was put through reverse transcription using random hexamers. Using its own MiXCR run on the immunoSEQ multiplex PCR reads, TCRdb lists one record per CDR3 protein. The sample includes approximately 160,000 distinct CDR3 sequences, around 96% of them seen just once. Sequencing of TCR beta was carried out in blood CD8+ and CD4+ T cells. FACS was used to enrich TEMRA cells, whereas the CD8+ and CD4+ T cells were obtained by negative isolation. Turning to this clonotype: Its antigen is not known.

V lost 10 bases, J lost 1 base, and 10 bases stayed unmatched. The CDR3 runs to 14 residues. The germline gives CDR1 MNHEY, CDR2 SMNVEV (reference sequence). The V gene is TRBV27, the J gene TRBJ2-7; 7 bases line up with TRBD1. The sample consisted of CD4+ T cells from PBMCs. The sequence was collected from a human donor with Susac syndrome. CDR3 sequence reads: CATMRQGGSYEQYF. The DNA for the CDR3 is TGTGCCACCATGAGACAGGGCGGTTCCTACGAGCAGTACTTC.